Detailed here is one TCR beta chain. What it binds is unknown. This sequence may be a read error, since a much larger clone differs from it by one base. This entry comes from a study of T cells in Graves' hyperthyroidism and ophthalmopathy. Overall study findings and caveats: Ophthalmopathy and stable hyperthyroidism were separated by a 13 V-J model. Most expanded thyroid clonotypes above 0.001 recurred in blood. Ophthalmopathy prediction by the model preceded onset by a median about 6.3 months.

This CDR3 has 14 amino acids. Looked up from germline, CDR1 is MNHNS and CDR2 is SASEGT. TCR beta CDR3 region amplification was performed from RNA transcripts. The TCR CDR3 was amplified in a first-round RT-PCR using the HTBI primer set. TCRdb processed the multiplex PCR reads anew with MiXCR; each CDR3 protein has one entry. The sample records around 620,000 distinct CDR3 sequences, more than 45% being singletons. The receptor's source is an adult woman with Graves' disease, either hyperthyroidism or ophthalmopathy (not recorded which). The V call is TRBV6-1, the J call TRBJ2-7; perhaps TRBD2 as D (6 bases). Sequenced input: peripheral blood or thyroid tissue (not recorded which). The CDR3 loop is CASSTYLANYKQYF. The CDR3 DNA follows: TGTGCCAGCAGTACCTATCTAGCGAACTACAAGCAGTACTTC.